The 27 T cell receptor beta chains given below trace back to one sample, sequenced in a study of blood T cell repertoires in COVID-19. Data came from immunoSEQ multiplex PCR; TCRdb stores just in-frame clones and leaves some out. Here the sample spans about 140,000 clones, approximately 81% being singletons. The material sequenced was PBMCs or T cells enriched from blood (not recorded which). The receptor set was obtained from a man in his forties or fifties with acute COVID-19.

This clone was observed once. The chain uses TRBV30 and TRBJ2-7; TRBD2 might be the D (7 bases). Germline V CDR1 and CDR2: GTSNPN, SVGIG (reference sequence). The CDR3 has 15 amino acids. Trimming shortened V by 2 bases and J by 5 bases, and 19 bases separated the two germline ends. For the CDR3, the DNA is TGTGCCTGGAGTCCGGGAGAGGGGGGGCACAACGAGCAGTACTTC. It specifies CAWSPGEGGHNEQYF. Combining the CDR3 with reference TRBV30 and TRBJ2-7 gives the whole variable domain SQTIHQWPATLVQPVGSPLSLECTVEGTSNPNLYWYRQAAGRGLQLLFYSVGIGQISSEVPQNLSASRPQDRQFILSSKKLLLSDSGFYLCAWSPGEGGHNEQYFGPGTRLTVT.

The CDR3 reads CASSTSGAGANVLTF. The CDR3 DNA reads as TGTGCCAGCAGCACCTCAGGGGCGGGGGCCAACGTCCTGACTTTC. V usage is TRBV7-2 and J usage is TRBJ2-6; D perhaps matches TRBD1 (6 bases). Germline V lookup: CDR1 SGHTA, CDR2 FQGNSA. The CDR3 extends over 15 amino acids. V was trimmed by 5 bases and J by 4 bases, leaving 12 bases between them.

The rearrangement links TRBV10-3 to TRBJ2-1; D is perhaps TRBD2 (5 bases). CDR1 is ENHRY, CDR2 SYGVKD, per germline. This CDR3 region has 14 residues. V lost 0 bases, J lost 7 bases, and 10 bases lay in between. The CDR3 sequence is CAISESSDSNEQFF. The CDR3 DNA is TGTGCCATCAGTGAGTCTAGCGACTCAAATGAGCAGTTCTTC.

The gene calls are TRBV28 and TRBJ1-1, with 11 bases fitting TRBD1. The CDR3 totals 15 residues. The ends lost 6 bases at V and 11 bases at J; junction bases unmatched: 14. The germline gives CDR1 MDHEN, CDR2 SYDVKM. As DNA, the CDR3 is TGTGCCAGCAGCTACTCCGGGACAGGGGGAAGGAGCGCTTTCTTT. Its protein product is CASSYSGTGGRSAFF.

This clone showed up just once. The genes are TRBV30 and TRBJ1-3, with D maybe TRBD1 (6 bases). From germline, CDR1 is GTSNPN and CDR2 SVGIG (reference sequence). The CDR3 covers 15 residues. V lost 3 bases, J lost 2 bases, and 14 bases lay in between. The CDR3 reads CAWRRQELTGNTIYF. CDR3 nucleotide sequence: TGTGCCTGGAGGCGACAGGAGTTAACTGGAAACACCATATATTTT.

This chain links TRBV7-9 with TRBJ2-7, with D hard to call. Germline CDR1 and CDR2: SEHNR and FQNEAQ (reference sequence). The CDR3 length is 14 residues. V gave up 2 bases and J gave up 1 base, with 9 bases separating them. The DNA of the CDR3 is TGTGCCAGCAGCTTAAGTGGGCAGTCCTACGAGCAGTACTTC. Translation: CASSLSGQSYEQYF.

This clone was detected only once. The chain links TRBV5-4 to TRBJ1-2; no definite D call. V was pared by 0 bases and J by 4 bases, with 7 bases between. The germline CDR1 and CDR2 sequences are SGHNT and YYREEE (reference sequence). The CDR3 runs to 13 residues. Written as DNA, the CDR3 is TGTGCCAGCAGCTTGGAAACATTCTATGGCTACACCTTC. It is translated as CASSLETFYGYTF. The full variable domain, rest sourced from reference TRBV5-4 and TRBJ1-2, is ETGVTQSPTHLIKTRGQQVTLRCSSQSGHNTVSWYQQALGQGPQFIFQYYREEENGRGNFPPRFSGLQFPNYSSELNVNALELDDSALYLCASSLETFYGYTFGSGTRLTVV.

The chain employs TRBV11-2 and TRBJ2-1, with 7 bases identical to TRBD2. V lost 2 bases to trimming and J lost 4 bases; unmatched junction nucleotides: 5. The CDR3 has 15 residues. The germline V gene has CDR1 SGHAT and CDR2 FQNNGV. CDR3 DNA: TGTGCCAGCAGCTTAAACGGGGGGAATTACAATGAGCAGTTCTTC. Translated, it gives CASSLNGGNYNEQFF.

This sequence joins TRBV30 and TRBJ2-7, with a weak D call TRBD1 (5 bases). From germline, CDR1 is GTSNPN and CDR2 SVGIG (reference sequence). The CDR3 covers 12 residues. V gave up 5 bases and J gave up 6 bases, with 14 bases separating them. Here the CDR3 reads CAWGQGSLEQYF. CDR3 coding DNA: TGTGCCTGGGGTCAGGGTTCCCTCGAGCAGTACTTC.

V gene TRBV28 combines with J gene TRBJ2-1; 10 bases are shared with TRBD2. CDR3 size: 16 residues. Germline V gene data show CDR1 as MDHEN and CDR2 as SYDVKM. V gave up 5 bases and J gave up 8 bases; unmatched junction bases: 12. This CDR3 reads CASSGEREGPADEQFF. For the CDR3, the DNA is TGTGCCAGCAGTGGGGAGCGGGAGGGCCCGGCAGATGAGCAGTTCTTC.

This sequence joins TRBV5-1 and TRBJ2-3; D is possibly TRBD2 (5 bases). Germline CDR1 SGHRS, CDR2 YFSETQ. This CDR3 comprises 16 residues. Deletions cut 0 bases from V and 9 bases from J, with 20 bases between. Here the CDR3 DNA reads TGCGCCAGCAGCTTGGGTAGTAGTAGCGAAAAGAAAACGCAGTATTTT. This encodes CASSLGSSSEKKTQYF. Combining the CDR3 with reference TRBV5-1 and TRBJ2-3 gives the whole variable domain KAGVTQTPRYLIKTRGQQVTLSCSPISGHRSVSWYQQTPGQGLQFLFEYFSETQRNKGNFPGRFSGRQFSNSRSEMNVSTLELGDSALYLCASSLGSSSEKKTQYFGPGTRLTVL.

The chain links TRBV20-1 to TRBJ1-1, with 8 bases aligning to TRBD1. This CDR3 comprises 11 residues. Germline CDR1 reads DFQATT; CDR2 reads SNEGSKA (reference sequence). With 5 bases clipped from V and 7 bases from J, the junction kept 3 bases outside the gene matches. The CDR3 reads CSASGQGEAFF. Written as DNA, the CDR3 is TGCAGTGCTTCCGGACAGGGTGAAGCTTTCTTT.

This sequence joins TRBV10-3 and TRBJ1-6; D uncertain. The ends were cut back, 0 bases at V and 0 bases at J, with 9 bases in the middle. The CDR3 length is 17 residues. CDR1 and CDR2 from the germline V gene are ENHRY and SYGVKD. The DNA of the CDR3 is TGTGCCATCAGTGAGTCGCGGCTGAGCTCCTATAATTCACCCCTCCACTTT. This codes for CAISESRLSSYNSPLHF.

The rearrangement uses TRBV4-3 and TRBJ1-2; D is unclear. Germline loops: CDR1 LGHNA, CDR2 YSLEER. This CDR3 region has 16 residues. V was clipped by 6 bases and J by 1 base, with 18 bases between them. CDR3 residues: CASRLNSVGFNYGYTF. The CDR3, as DNA: TGCGCCAGCAGGCTTAATTCTGTGGGCTTTAACTATGGCTACACCTTC.

This clone has a single count. The chain links TRBV28 to TRBJ2-7; 7 bases agree with TRBD1. This CDR3 spans 14 amino acids. CDR1 and CDR2 (germline): MDHEN, SYDVKM. V shed 5 bases, J shed 2 bases, and the junction held 6 bases outside the gene matches. CDR3 bases: TGTGCCAGCAGTGACAAGGGACAGACCTACGAGCAGTACTTC. Protein: CASSDKGQTYEQYF.

The chain carries TRBV3-1 (or the pseudogene TRBV3-2) and TRBJ2-2; D gene unclear. V lost 4 bases and J 1 base, leaving 10 bases between the germline ends. The CDR3 length is 15 residues. Germline CDR1 and CDR2: LGHDT and YNNKEL (reference sequence). The CDR3 nucleotides are TGTGCCAGCAGCCTCAACCCGGGGAACACCGGGGAGCTGTTTTTT. This encodes CASSLNPGNTGELFF.

This clone was observed a few times. J is TRBJ2-4 and V is TRBV4-3; D remains ambiguous. The germline V and J ends were trimmed by 4 bases and 5 bases, with 9 bases remaining between them. Germline V gene sequence: CDR1 LGHNA, CDR2 YSLEER. The CDR3 covers 13 residues. In DNA, the CDR3 is TGCGCCAGCAGCCTCAGGATCCAAAACATTCAGTACTTC. This gives the protein CASSLRIQNIQYF.

This chain joins TRBV19 and TRBJ1-5, with 10 bases matching TRBD1. V shed 6 bases, J shed 6 bases, and the junction held 2 bases outside the gene matches. The CDR3 is 13 amino acids. Germline CDR1 and CDR2: LNHDA and SQIVND (reference sequence). The CDR3 coding sequence is TGTGCCAGTAGCGGGACAGGGGCTCAGCCCCAGCATTTT. Its translation: CASSGTGAQPQHF.

The DNA of the CDR3 is TGTGCCAGCAGCCGTAGAGGGTCAGGGACAATCGTTGATGGCTACACCTTC. It specifies CASSRRGSGTIVDGYTF. The chain couples TRBV9 to TRBJ1-2; maybe TRBD1 (6 bases). Germline CDR1 SGDLS, CDR2 YYNGEE. The CDR3 sequence is 17 residues long. V lost 4 bases and J 6 bases, leaving 25 bases between the germline ends.

The rearrangement links TRBV5-4 to TRBJ2-7; 10 nucleotides agree with TRBD2. CDR1 SGHNT and CDR2 YYREEE come from the germline V gene (reference sequence). The CDR3 runs 14 residues. With 3 bases clipped from V and 2 bases from J, the junction kept 2 bases outside the gene matches. CDR3 in DNA: TGTGCCAGCAGCTCAAGCGGGGGGGCCTACGAGCAGTACTTC. Residues: CASSSSGGAYEQYF.

This clone was observed a handful of times. The chain has TRBV5-6 and TRBJ1-6; perhaps TRBD1 as D (5 bases). The germline V gene encodes CDR1 SGHDT and CDR2 YYEEEE. The CDR3 runs to 16 residues. Trimming pared 3 bases from V and 0 bases from J, leaving 10 bases between. DNA of the CDR3: TGTGCCAGCAGCTCTAGACAGAGCTCCTATAATTCACCCCTCCACTTT. Translating gives CASSSRQSSYNSPLHF.

V gene TRBV28 combines with J gene TRBJ1-2; 10 bases map to TRBD1. The J segment lost 2 bases and the V segment lost 4 bases, leaving 1 base of the junction unmatched. The length of the CDR3 is 14 residues. CDR1 and CDR2 (germline): MDHEN, SYDVKM. The DNA for the CDR3 is TGTGCCAGCAGTTCGGGACAGGGGAACTATGGCTACACCTTC. As protein: CASSSGQGNYGYTF.

The J gene is TRBJ1-3, the V gene TRBV18; D gene uncertain. V lost 2 bases to trimming and J lost 5 bases, with 16 bases between them. CDR3 length equals 16 residues. Germline V gene sequence: CDR1 KGHSH, CDR2 LQKENI. The CDR3 here is CASSPAQAGSRNTIYF. The DNA for the CDR3 is TGTGCCAGCTCACCAGCGCAGGCCGGCAGTAGAAACACCATATATTTT.

The V call is TRBV11-3, the J call TRBJ2-3; 8 positions agree with TRBD2. Per germline, CDR1 SGHNT and CDR2 YENEEA. This CDR3 comprises 15 residues. V was pared by 0 bases and J by 5 bases, with 4 bases of the junction left unmatched. CDR3 coding DNA: TGTGCCAGCAGCTTAGATAGCACTAGCGGAGATACGCAGTATTTT. Its protein product is CASSLDSTSGDTQYF.

The rearrangement links TRBV27 to TRBJ2-3; 7 bases are shared with TRBD1. There are 15 residues in the CDR3. From germline, CDR1 is MNHEY and CDR2 SMNVEV (reference sequence). The junction had 6 bases not matched to a gene; V was cut back by 4 bases and J by 2 bases. CDR3 sequence (DNA): TGTGCCAGCAGTTGGCAAGGGACAGTCACAGATACGCAGTATTTT. Translation: CASSWQGTVTDTQYF.

V and J are TRBV10-3 and TRBJ2-1, with 9 bases lining up with TRBD2. CDR1 and CDR2 (germline): ENHRY, SYGVKD. The CDR3 runs to 16 residues. The V gene end was trimmed by 7 bases and the J gene end by 0 bases; junction bases not matched to a gene: 7. The CDR3 sequence: CAINPTSGSSYNEQFF. DNA for the CDR3: TGTGCCATCAATCCTACTAGCGGGTCCTCCTACAATGAGCAGTTCTTC.

The V call is TRBV7-9, the J call TRBJ2-5; the D gene is possibly TRBD1 (6 bases). V lost 2 bases, J lost 4 bases, and 8 bases lay in between. In germline, CDR1 is SEHNR, CDR2 FQNEAQ (reference sequence). CDR3 length: 13 amino acids. CDR3 DNA: TGTGCCAGCAGCTTACAGGGGATAGAGACCCAGTACTTC. Its protein product is CASSLQGIETQYF. Complete variable domain (other parts from reference TRBV7-9 and TRBJ2-5): DTGVSQNPRHKITKRGQNVTFRCDPISEHNRLYWYRQTLGQGPEFLTYFQNEAQLEKSRLLSDRFSAERPKGSFSTLEIQRTEQGDSAMYLCASSLQGIETQYFGPGTRLLVL.